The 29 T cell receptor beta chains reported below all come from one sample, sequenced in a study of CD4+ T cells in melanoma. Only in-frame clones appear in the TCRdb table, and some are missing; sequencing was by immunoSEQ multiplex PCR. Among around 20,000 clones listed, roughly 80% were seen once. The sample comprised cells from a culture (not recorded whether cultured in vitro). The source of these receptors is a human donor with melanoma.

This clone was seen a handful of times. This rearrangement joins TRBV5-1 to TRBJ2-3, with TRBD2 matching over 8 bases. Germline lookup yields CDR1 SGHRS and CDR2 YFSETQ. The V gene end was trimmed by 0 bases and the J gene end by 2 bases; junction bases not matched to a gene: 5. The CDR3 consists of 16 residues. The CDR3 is CASSLGTSWATDTQYF. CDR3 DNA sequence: TGCGCCAGCAGCTTGGGGACTAGCTGGGCCACAGATACGCAGTATTTT.

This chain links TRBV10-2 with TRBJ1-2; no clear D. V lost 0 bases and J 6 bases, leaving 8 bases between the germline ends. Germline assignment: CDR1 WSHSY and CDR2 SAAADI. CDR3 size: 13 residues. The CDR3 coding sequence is TGCGCCAGCAGTGAGTCGACTCGGAATGGCTACACCTTC. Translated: CASSESTRNGYTF.

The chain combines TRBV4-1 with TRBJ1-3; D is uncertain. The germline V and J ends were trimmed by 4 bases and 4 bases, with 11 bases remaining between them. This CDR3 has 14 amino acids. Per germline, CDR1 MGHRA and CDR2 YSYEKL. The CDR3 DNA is TGCGCCAGCAGCCCCCTCGGGCTGGGAAACACCATATATTTT. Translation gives CASSPLGLGNTIYF.

The CDR3 region is CASSYSTPPGSETQYF. The CDR3 coding sequence is TGTGCCAGCAGTTACTCAACCCCCCCGGGATCAGAGACCCAGTACTTC. The chain recombines TRBV6-5 with TRBJ2-5; the D gene is possibly TRBD2 (5 bases). Germline loops: CDR1 MNHEY, CDR2 SVGAGI. The length of the CDR3 is 16 residues. V lost 0 bases, J lost 4 bases, and 15 bases lay in between.

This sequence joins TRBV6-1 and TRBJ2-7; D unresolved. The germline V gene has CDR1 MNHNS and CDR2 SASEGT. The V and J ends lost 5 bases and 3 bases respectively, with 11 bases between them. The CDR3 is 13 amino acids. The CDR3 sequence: CASSTRVDYEQYF. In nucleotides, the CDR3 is TGTGCCAGCAGTACCCGGGTCGACTACGAGCAGTACTTC.

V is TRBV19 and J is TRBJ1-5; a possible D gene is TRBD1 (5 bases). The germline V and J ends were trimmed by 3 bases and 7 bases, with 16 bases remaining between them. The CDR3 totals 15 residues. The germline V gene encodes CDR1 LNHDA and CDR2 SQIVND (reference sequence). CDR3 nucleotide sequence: TGTGCCAGTAGTATCCGGGGGTGGGGGAGCCAGCCCCAGCATTTT. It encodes CASSIRGWGSQPQHF.

In DNA, the CDR3 is TGTGCCAGTAGAGACCCCCGGGGGGGCCGGACAGATACGCAGTATTTT. This sequence encodes CASRDPRGGRTDTQYF. The J gene is TRBJ2-3, the V gene TRBV19, with 8 bases identical to TRBD2. The CDR3 loop spans 16 amino acids. V lost 6 bases and J lost 3; bases outside the gene matches: 11. Germline V gives CDR1 LNHDA, CDR2 SQIVND (reference sequence).

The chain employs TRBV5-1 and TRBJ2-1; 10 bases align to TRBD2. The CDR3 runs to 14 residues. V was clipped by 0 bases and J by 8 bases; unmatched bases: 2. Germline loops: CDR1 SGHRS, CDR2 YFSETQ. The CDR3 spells CASSLGTSGHEQFF. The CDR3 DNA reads TGCGCCAGCAGCTTGGGGACTAGCGGCCATGAGCAGTTCTTC.

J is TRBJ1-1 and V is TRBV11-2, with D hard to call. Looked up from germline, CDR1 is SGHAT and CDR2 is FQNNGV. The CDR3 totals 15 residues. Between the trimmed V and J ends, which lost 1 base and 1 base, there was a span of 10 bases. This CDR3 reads CASSLGRFRNTEAFF. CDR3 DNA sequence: TGTGCCAGCAGCTTAGGTCGCTTTCGGAACACTGAAGCTTTCTTT.

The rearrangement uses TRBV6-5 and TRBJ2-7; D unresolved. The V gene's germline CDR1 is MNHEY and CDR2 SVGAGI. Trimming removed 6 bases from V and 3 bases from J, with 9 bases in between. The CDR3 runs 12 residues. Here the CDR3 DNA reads TGTGCCAGCAGCCACGCCAACTACGAGCAGTACTTC. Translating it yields CASSHANYEQYF.

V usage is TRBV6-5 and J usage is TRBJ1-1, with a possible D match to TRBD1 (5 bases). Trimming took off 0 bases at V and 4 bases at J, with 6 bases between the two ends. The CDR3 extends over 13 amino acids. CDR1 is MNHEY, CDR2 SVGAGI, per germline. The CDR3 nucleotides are TGTGCCAGCAGTTACTCGAGGGGCACTGAAGCTTTCTTT. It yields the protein CASSYSRGTEAFF.

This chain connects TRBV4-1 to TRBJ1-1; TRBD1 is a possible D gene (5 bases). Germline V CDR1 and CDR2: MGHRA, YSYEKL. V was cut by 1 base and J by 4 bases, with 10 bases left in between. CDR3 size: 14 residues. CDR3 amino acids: CASSQAGGGTEAFF. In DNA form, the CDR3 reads TGCGCCAGCAGCCAAGCCGGGGGAGGCACTGAAGCTTTCTTT.

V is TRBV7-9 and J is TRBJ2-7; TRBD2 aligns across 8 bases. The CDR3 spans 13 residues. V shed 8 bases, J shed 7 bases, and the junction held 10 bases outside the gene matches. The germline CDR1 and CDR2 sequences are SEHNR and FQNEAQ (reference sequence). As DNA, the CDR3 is TGTGCCAGCCGGGGGGGCGGGTTTGGGGAGCAGTACTTC. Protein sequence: CASRGGGFGEQYF.

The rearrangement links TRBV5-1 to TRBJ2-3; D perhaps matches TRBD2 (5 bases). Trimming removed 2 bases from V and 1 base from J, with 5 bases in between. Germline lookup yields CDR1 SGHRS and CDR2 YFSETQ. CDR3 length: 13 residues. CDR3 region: CASSFSGTDTQYF. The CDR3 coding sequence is TGCGCCAGCAGCTTTAGCGGCACAGATACGCAGTATTTT.

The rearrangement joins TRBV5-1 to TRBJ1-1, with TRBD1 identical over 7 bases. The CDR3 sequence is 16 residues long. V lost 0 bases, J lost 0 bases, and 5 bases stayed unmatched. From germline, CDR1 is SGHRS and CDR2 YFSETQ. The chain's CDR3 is CASSLELGQVNTEAFF. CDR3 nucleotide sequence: TGCGCCAGCAGCTTGGAATTAGGACAGGTGAACACTGAAGCTTTCTTT.

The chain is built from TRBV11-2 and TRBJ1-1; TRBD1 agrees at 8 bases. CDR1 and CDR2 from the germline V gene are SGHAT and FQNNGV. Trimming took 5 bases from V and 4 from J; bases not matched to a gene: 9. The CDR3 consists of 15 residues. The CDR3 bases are TGTGCCAGCAGCCCTTGGACAGGGTCGGGCACTGAAGCTTTCTTT. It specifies CASSPWTGSGTEAFF.

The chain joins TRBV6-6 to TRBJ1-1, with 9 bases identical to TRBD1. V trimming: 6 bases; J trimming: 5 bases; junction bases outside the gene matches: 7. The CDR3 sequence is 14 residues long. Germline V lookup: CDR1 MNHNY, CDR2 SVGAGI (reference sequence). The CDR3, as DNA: TGTGCCAGCAGCTTCGGACAGGGGCGAACTGAAGCTTTCTTT. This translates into CASSFGQGRTEAFF.

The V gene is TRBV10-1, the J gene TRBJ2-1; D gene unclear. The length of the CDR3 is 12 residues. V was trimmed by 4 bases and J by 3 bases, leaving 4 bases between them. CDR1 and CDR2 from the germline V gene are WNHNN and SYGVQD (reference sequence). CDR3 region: CASSVGYNEQFF. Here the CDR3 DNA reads TGCGCCAGCAGTGTCGGCTACAATGAGCAGTTCTTC.

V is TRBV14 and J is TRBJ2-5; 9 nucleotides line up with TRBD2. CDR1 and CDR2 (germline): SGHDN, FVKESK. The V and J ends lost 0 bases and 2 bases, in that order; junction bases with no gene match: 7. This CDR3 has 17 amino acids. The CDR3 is CASSQDRRLAGQETQYF. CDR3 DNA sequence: TGTGCCAGCAGCCAAGATAGGAGGCTAGCGGGGCAAGAGACCCAGTACTTC.

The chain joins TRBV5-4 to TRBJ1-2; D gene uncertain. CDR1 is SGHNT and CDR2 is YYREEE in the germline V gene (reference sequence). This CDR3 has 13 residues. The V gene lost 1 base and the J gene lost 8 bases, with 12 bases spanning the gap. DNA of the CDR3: TGTGCCAGCAGCTTGAAGGGTGTAGAGGGCTACACCTTC. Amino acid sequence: CASSLKGVEGYTF.

The CDR3 protein is CASSLPPGGLNEQFF. CDR3 in DNA: TGTGCCAGCAGCTTGCCTCCCGGGGGCCTTAATGAGCAGTTCTTC. The genes are TRBV5-4 and TRBJ2-1, with D tentatively TRBD1 or TRBD2 (6 bases each). The CDR3 is 15 residues long. Germline CDR1 reads SGHNT; CDR2 reads YYREEE (reference sequence). V lost 1 base to trimming and J lost 7 bases, with 15 bases between them.

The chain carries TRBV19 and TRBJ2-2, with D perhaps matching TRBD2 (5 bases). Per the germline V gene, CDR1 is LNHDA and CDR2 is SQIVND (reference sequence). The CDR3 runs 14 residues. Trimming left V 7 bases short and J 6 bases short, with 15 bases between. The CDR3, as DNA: TGTGCCAGTACGTCTAGCATCGGTCCCGGGGAGCTGTTTTTT. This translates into CASTSSIGPGELFF.

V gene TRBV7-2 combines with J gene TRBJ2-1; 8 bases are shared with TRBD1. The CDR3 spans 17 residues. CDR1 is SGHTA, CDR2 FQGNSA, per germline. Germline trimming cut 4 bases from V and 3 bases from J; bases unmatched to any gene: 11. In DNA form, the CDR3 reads TGTGCCAGCAGCTCCGGGGCCCAGGGGGCCGGCTACAATGAGCAGTTCTTC. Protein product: CASSSGAQGAGYNEQFF.

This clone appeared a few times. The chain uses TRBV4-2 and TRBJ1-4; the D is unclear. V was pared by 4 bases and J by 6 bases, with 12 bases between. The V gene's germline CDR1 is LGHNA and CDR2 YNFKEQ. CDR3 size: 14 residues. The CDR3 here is CASSPPPDHEKLFF. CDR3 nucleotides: TGTGCCAGCAGCCCCCCCCCGGATCATGAAAAACTGTTTTTT.

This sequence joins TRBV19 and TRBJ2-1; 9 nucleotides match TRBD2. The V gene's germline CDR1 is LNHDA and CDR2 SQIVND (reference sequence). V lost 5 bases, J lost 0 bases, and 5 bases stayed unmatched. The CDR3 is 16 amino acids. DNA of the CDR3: TGTGCCAGTAGTTTGCTAGCGGGGAGCTCCTACAATGAGCAGTTCTTC. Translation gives CASSLLAGSSYNEQFF. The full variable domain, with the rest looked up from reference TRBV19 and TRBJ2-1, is DGGITQSPKYLFRKEGQNVTLSCEQNLNHDAMYWYRQDPGQGLRLIYYSQIVNDFQKGDIAEGYSVSREKKESFPLTVTSAQKNPTAFYLCASSLLAGSSYNEQFFGPGTRLTVL.

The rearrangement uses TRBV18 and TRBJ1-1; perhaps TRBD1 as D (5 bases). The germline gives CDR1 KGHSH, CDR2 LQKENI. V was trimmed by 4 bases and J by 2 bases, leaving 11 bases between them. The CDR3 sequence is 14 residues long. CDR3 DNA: TGTGCCAGCTCACGAGACAGTTTTAACACTGAAGCTTTCTTT. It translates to CASSRDSFNTEAFF.

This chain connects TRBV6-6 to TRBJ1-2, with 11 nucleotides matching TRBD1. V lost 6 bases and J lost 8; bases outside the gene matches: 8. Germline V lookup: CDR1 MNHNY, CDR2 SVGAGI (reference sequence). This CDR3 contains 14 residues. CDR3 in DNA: TGTGCCAGCAGAGACCGGGACAGGGGGTTGGGCTACACCTTC. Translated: CASRDRDRGLGYTF.

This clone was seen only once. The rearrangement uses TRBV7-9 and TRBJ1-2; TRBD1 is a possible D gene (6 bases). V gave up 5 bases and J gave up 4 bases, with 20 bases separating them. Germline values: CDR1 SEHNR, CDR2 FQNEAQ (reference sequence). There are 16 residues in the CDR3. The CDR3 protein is CASSTSTTGNAYGYTF. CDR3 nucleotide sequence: TGTGCCAGCAGCACCTCCACGACAGGTAACGCCTATGGCTACACCTTC.

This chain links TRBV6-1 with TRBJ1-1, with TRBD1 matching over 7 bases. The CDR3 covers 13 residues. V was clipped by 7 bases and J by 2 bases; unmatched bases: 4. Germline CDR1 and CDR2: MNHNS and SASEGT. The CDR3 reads CASTQGINTEAFF. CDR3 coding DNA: TGTGCCAGCACACAGGGGATCAACACTGAAGCTTTCTTT.